The 29 T cell receptor beta chains presented below share a single source sample, sequenced in a study of neurological immune-mediated disorders. TCRdb itself ran the 5' RACE reads through MiXCR, one entry per CDR3 protein. The data show roughly 45,000 distinct CDR3 sequences, with about 12% seen just once and 3.5% to 5% held by the top ten. Regarding time point: longitudinal time-point 2. Sample: PBMCs. The receptors shown here come from a male donor with HTLV-1-associated myelopathy (HAM/TSP).

This clonotype was counted at least ten times. The rearrangement uses TRBV5-1 and TRBJ2-7, with D tentatively TRBD1 (7 bases). The CDR3 is 14 amino acids. CDR1 and CDR2 from the germline V gene are SGHRS and YFSETQ. Trimming left V 4 bases short and J 2 bases short, with 13 bases between. CDR3 sequence (DNA): TGCGCCAGCAGCGGCGGGGACAGCGCCTACGAGCAGTACTTC. Translating gives CASSGGDSAYEQYF.

This clonotype was counted at least ten times. This chain links TRBV9 with TRBJ2-7; TRBD1 might be the D (6 bases). Trimming removed 4 bases from V and 4 bases from J, with 18 bases in between. Germline V gives CDR1 SGDLS, CDR2 YYNGEE. CDR3 size: 15 residues. The CDR3 loop is CASSFTDRPDYEQYF. DNA for the CDR3: TGTGCCAGCAGCTTTACTGACAGGCCAGATTACGAGCAGTACTTC.

This clonotype was observed many times. The chain couples TRBV25-1 to TRBJ2-3; 9 bases fit TRBD2. Germline CDR1 and CDR2: MGHDK and SYGVNS. The length of the CDR3 is 16 residues. V lost 5 bases and J lost 3; bases outside the gene matches: 9. This CDR3 is CASSRRGGSRTDTQYF. As DNA, the CDR3 is TGTGCCAGCAGTCGGCGGGGGGGCAGTAGGACAGATACGCAGTATTTT. The full variable domain, its missing parts supplied by reference TRBV25-1 and TRBJ2-3, is EADIYQTPRYLVIGTGKKITLECSQTMGHDKMYWYQQDPGMELHLIHYSYGVNSTEKGDLSSESTVSRIRTEHFPLTLESARPSHTSQYLCASSRRGGSRTDTQYFGPGTRLTVL.

This clonotype has only a few counts. Here the CDR3 DNA reads TGTGCCAGCAGTTACTTGGGTGCGGGCACAGATACGCAGTATTTT. Its protein is CASSYLGAGTDTQYF. The V and J genes are TRBV6-5 and TRBJ2-3; D gene uncertain. Trimming cost V 1 base and J 1 base, with 9 bases left between them. Germline assignment: CDR1 MNHEY and CDR2 SVGAGI. This CDR3 contains 15 residues.

This clonotype was found many times. A much bigger clone sits one base away, suggesting this may be a read error. The V call is TRBV20-1, the J call TRBJ1-2, with 9 bases fitting TRBD1. This CDR3 has 13 residues. In germline, CDR1 is DFQATT, CDR2 SNEGSKA (reference sequence). The CDR3 here is CGATSRTGDGYTF. CDR3 sequence (DNA): TGCGGTGCTACTTCTAGGACAGGGGACGGCTACACCTTC.

This clonotype has at least ten counts. This sequence joins TRBV5-5 and TRBJ2-2; the D gene is possibly TRBD2 (5 bases). V was clipped by 3 bases and J by 6 bases, with 9 bases between them. The length of the CDR3 is 13 residues. Germline V CDR1 and CDR2: SGHKS, YYEKEE (reference sequence). CDR3 DNA: TGTGCCAGCAGCTGGACGGGATCCGGGGAGCTGTTTTTT. It translates to CASSWTGSGELFF.

This clonotype was counted ten times or more. The chain couples TRBV5-1 to TRBJ2-7; D is unresolved. Per germline, CDR1 SGHRS and CDR2 YFSETQ. Trimming removed 4 bases at V and 3 bases at J, with 11 bases between. This CDR3 contains 13 residues. The CDR3 here is CASSGNRNYEQYF. The CDR3 DNA reads as TGCGCCAGCAGCGGGAACAGAAACTACGAGCAGTACTTC.

This clonotype was counted ten times or more. J is TRBJ2-5 and V is TRBV20-1; weak D call: TRBD2 (6 bases). Per germline, CDR1 DFQATT and CDR2 SNEGSKA (reference sequence). The V end was cut by 6 bases, the J end by 2 bases, with 13 bases between. This CDR3 is built from 13 residues. This CDR3 is CSARRDLQETQYF. As DNA, the CDR3 is TGCAGTGCCAGACGGGACTTACAAGAGACCCAGTACTTC.

In this sample, this clonotype turned up many times. V is TRBV20-1 and J is TRBJ1-1; D may be TRBD1 (6 bases). The V gene lost 3 bases and the J gene lost 2 bases, with 7 bases spanning the gap. The CDR3 loop spans 12 amino acids. Per the germline V gene, CDR1 is DFQATT and CDR2 is SNEGSKA (reference sequence). The chain's CDR3 is CSASRGNTEAFF. Written as DNA, the CDR3 is TGCAGTGCTAGCAGGGGTAACACTGAAGCTTTCTTT.

This clonotype showed up just once. The chain has TRBV19 and TRBJ2-3; D is undetermined. The germline V gene encodes CDR1 LNHDA and CDR2 SQIVND (reference sequence). The CDR3 sequence is 14 residues long. V was shortened by 5 bases and J by 3 bases, with 12 bases between the two germline ends. CDR3 in amino acids: CASSPQDTTDTQYF. The DNA for the CDR3 is TGTGCCAGTAGTCCCCAAGATACAACAGATACGCAGTATTTT.

The table lists this clonotype with many counts. The chain links TRBV5-1 to TRBJ2-1; D unclear. CDR3 length: 15 amino acids. Germline CDR1 and CDR2: SGHRS and YFSETQ. Deletions cut 0 bases from V and 2 bases from J, with 9 bases between. The CDR3 sequence: CASSLVGVTYNEQFF. The CDR3 DNA is TGCGCCAGCAGCTTGGTTGGGGTAACCTACAATGAGCAGTTCTTC.

This clonotype was seen at least ten times. The chain joins TRBV27 to TRBJ1-6, with 9 bases matching TRBD1. Germline V CDR1 and CDR2: MNHEY, SMNVEV (reference sequence). The ends lost 2 bases at V and 6 bases at J; junction bases unmatched: 5. The CDR3 contains 16 residues. The CDR3 nucleotides are TGTGCCAGCAGTTTAACCGGGACAGGGCGTAATTCACCCCTCCACTTT. Its translation: CASSLTGTGRNSPLHF.

As regards this clonotype: A read error may produce the germline difference seen at one junction end. The rearrangement uses TRBV7-3 and TRBJ2-1, with D possibly matching TRBD1 (5 bases). CDR3 length: 14 residues. Germline V gene lookup returns CDR1 SGHTA and CDR2 FQGTGA. This chain's CDR3 is CASRVDSTYNEQIF. The CDR3 region has the DNA TGTGCCAGCAGGGTTGACAGTACCTACAATGAGCAGATCTTT.

This clonotype occurred many times. The gene calls are TRBV28 and TRBJ2-7; 8 bases agree with TRBD1. CDR3 length: 15 amino acids. The V and J ends lost 5 bases and 2 bases, in that order; junction bases with no gene match: 8. CDR1 MDHEN and CDR2 SYDVKM come from the germline V gene. The chain's CDR3 is CASSPGDRITYEQYF. CDR3 nucleotide sequence: TGTGCCAGCAGTCCGGGGGACAGGATCACCTACGAGCAGTACTTC. Full variable domain (outside the CDR3, taken from reference TRBV28 and TRBJ2-7): DVKVTQSSRYLVKRTGEKVFLECVQDMDHENMFWYRQDPGLGLRLIYFSYDVKMKEKGDIPEGYSVSREKKERFSLILESASTNQTSMYLCASSPGDRITYEQYFGPGTRLTVT.

This clonotype has ten or more counts. This chain connects TRBV20-1 to TRBJ2-1; 10 bases map to TRBD2. Germline values: CDR1 DFQATT, CDR2 SNEGSKA (reference sequence). The CDR3 is made up of 11 amino acids. V shed 4 bases and J 10 bases; nucleotides not matched to a gene: 1. CDR3 loop: CSATTSGEQFF. For the CDR3, the DNA is TGCAGTGCTACGACTAGCGGGGAGCAGTTCTTC.

This clonotype showed up many times. An end of the junction does not agree with germline; a read error may underlie this. The V gene is TRBV4-3, the J gene TRBJ2-3, with D uncertain. This CDR3 is 13 amino acids long. The V gene's germline CDR1 is LGHNA and CDR2 YSLEER. The chain's CDR3 is CASSQAIPDTQYF. CDR3 sequence (DNA): TGCGCCAGTAGCCAAGCTATCCCAGATACGCAGTATTTT.

This clonotype showed up many times. The chain uses TRBV9 and TRBJ2-2; D remains ambiguous. The germline V and J ends were trimmed by 3 bases and 5 bases, with 14 bases remaining between them. This CDR3 comprises 15 residues. Germline loops: CDR1 SGDLS, CDR2 YYNGEE. CDR3 sequence reads: CASSGQSLRTGELFF. The CDR3 region has the DNA TGTGCCAGCAGCGGACAATCTTTGAGGACCGGGGAGCTGTTTTTT.

This clonotype was seen many times. The genes are TRBV5-1 and TRBJ1-1; TRBD1 might be the D (6 bases). CDR1 SGHRS and CDR2 YFSETQ come from the germline V gene. CDR3 length: 16 amino acids. V was clipped by 0 bases and J by 4 bases, with 16 bases between them. The CDR3 reads CASSLVSGGAGTEAFF. The CDR3 DNA reads TGCGCCAGCAGCTTGGTAAGCGGGGGCGCGGGCACTGAAGCTTTCTTT.

This clonotype was detected ten times or more. The rearrangement joins TRBV12-3 or TRBV12-4 to TRBJ1-2; unclear D gene. CDR3 length equals 16 residues. V lost 6 bases and J 1 base, leaving 18 bases between the germline ends. CDR3 DNA sequence: TGTGCCAGCAGCCGTAGGGTCCGCAGCAGTAACTATGGCTACACCTTC. Translating it yields CASSRRVRSSNYGYTF.

This clonotype was counted at least ten times. The gene calls are TRBV20-1 and TRBJ1-6; D is perhaps TRBD1 (6 bases). Germline CDR1 DFQATT, CDR2 SNEGSKA (reference sequence). The CDR3 is 16 amino acids. V gave up 0 bases and J gave up 0 bases, with 9 bases separating them. In DNA, the CDR3 is TGCAGTGCTAGAGATCAGGGGAACTCCTATAATTCACCCCTCCACTTT. This translates into CSARDQGNSYNSPLHF.

V and J are TRBV12-3 or TRBV12-4 and TRBJ1-5; D gene ambiguous. There are 14 residues in the CDR3. V lost 7 bases, J lost 4 bases, and 14 bases lay in between. CDR3: CASIPLCPNQPQHF. Here the CDR3 DNA reads TGTGCCAGCATTCCGCTCTGCCCTAATCAGCCCCAGCATTTT.

The CDR3 bases are TGTGCCAGCAGTTTAAAAGCCCCGCAGGTCCGCTTTTACGAGCAGTACTTC. It specifies CASSLKAPQVRFYEQYF. V usage is TRBV12-3 or TRBV12-4 and J usage is TRBJ2-7, with unresolved D. This CDR3 comprises 17 residues. V gave up 2 bases and J gave up 4 bases, with 21 bases separating them.

This clonotype was detected ten times or more. The chain employs TRBV27 and TRBJ1-1; no reliable D call. The V end was cut by 7 bases, the J end by 4 bases, with 10 bases between. The CDR3 contains 12 residues. CDR1 MNHEY and CDR2 SMNVEV come from the germline V gene (reference sequence). The CDR3, as DNA: TGTGCCAGCAAAGGGTCCATCACTGAAGCTTTCTTT. It yields the protein CASKGSITEAFF.

The chain couples TRBV7-8 to TRBJ1-1; D is perhaps TRBD1 (5 bases). The germline CDR1 and CDR2 sequences are SGHVS and FQNEAQ. The length of the CDR3 is 15 residues. V was clipped by 5 bases and J by 8 bases, with 21 bases between them. CDR3 in DNA: TGTGCCAGCAGCCGACAAAGCAGCGGGGGGTACGAAGCTTTCTTT. Translation gives CASSRQSSGGYEAFF.

This clonotype has at least ten counts. This sequence joins TRBV20-1 and TRBJ1-6; D call uncertain. The CDR3 is made up of 17 amino acids. V shed 0 bases and J shed 8 bases, with 20 bases lying between them. The germline V gene encodes CDR1 DFQATT and CDR2 SNEGSKA (reference sequence). CDR3 sequence reads: CSARDQEAPWVYSPLHF. In nucleotides, the CDR3 is TGCAGTGCTAGAGATCAGGAAGCCCCGTGGGTTTATTCACCCCTCCACTTT.

This clonotype has at least ten counts. V gene TRBV7-6 combines with J gene TRBJ1-4; TRBD1 might be the D (5 bases). This CDR3 has 14 amino acids. Germline CDR1 and CDR2: SGHVS and FNYEAQ. V was trimmed by 0 bases and J by 7 bases, leaving 9 bases between them. The DNA of the CDR3 is TGTGCCAGCAGCTTAGCGGGGCGAGTTGAAAAACTGTTTTTT. Its translation is CASSLAGRVEKLFF.

This clonotype has at least ten counts. The chain joins TRBV7-2 to TRBJ1-2; possibly TRBD1 for D (6 bases). This CDR3 is 13 amino acids long. Germline loops: CDR1 SGHTA, CDR2 FQGNSA. V was pared by 5 bases and J by 5 bases, with 12 bases between. DNA for the CDR3: TGTGCCAGCAGCCCGTCGACAGGATATGGCTACACCTTC. This gives the protein CASSPSTGYGYTF.

Comments on this clonotype: This may arise from a read error, as a much more abundant clone is one base away. The chain uses TRBV5-6 and TRBJ2-2; TRBD2 agrees at 8 bases. This CDR3 has 15 amino acids. Germline CDR1 is SGHDT and CDR2 is YYEEEE. CDR3 coding DNA: TGTGCCAGCAGCTTGGGACTAGCGAACACCGGGGAGCTGTGTTTT. Translated, it gives CASSLGLANTGELCF. The variable domain in full, with the rest retrieved from reference TRBV5-6 and TRBJ2-2, is DAGVTQSPTHLIKTRGQQVTLRCSPKSGHDTVSWYQQALGQGPQFIFQYYEEEERQRGNFPDRFSGHQFPNYSSELNVNALLLGDSALYLCASSLGLANTGELCFGEGSRLTVL.

In its sample, this clonotype was seen many times. The chain is built from TRBV6-2 or TRBV6-3 and TRBJ2-1, with TRBD2 matching 9 bases. The V gene end was trimmed by 10 bases and the J gene end by 10 bases; junction bases not matched to a gene: 17. There are 15 residues in the CDR3. CDR1 and CDR2 (germline): MNHEY, SVGEGT. CDR3 residues: CATSWGAGGTKEQFF. In DNA form, the CDR3 reads TGTGCCACCAGCTGGGGAGCGGGGGGTACGAAGGAGCAGTTCTTC.